Following are 5 T cell receptor beta chains from one sample sequenced in a study of blood T cell repertoires in COVID-19. Libraries were prepared by immunoSEQ multiplex PCR; TCRdb keeps only in-frame clonotypes and omits some of them. The repertoire includes about 250,000 clones, nearly 90% of them detected once, and roughly 4.8% sits in the top ten. Sequencing was carried out using peripheral blood. The receptor source for this set is a woman aged 40 to 50 who had recovered from COVID-19.

The J gene is TRBJ2-3, the V gene TRBV14; TRBD2 agrees at 7 bases. The CDR3 spans 15 residues. The ends lost 3 bases at V and 0 bases at J; junction bases unmatched: 3. Germline V gene data show CDR1 as SGHDN and CDR2 as FVKESK. The CDR3 nucleotides are TGTGCCAGCAGCCAGTTCGGGAGGAGCACAGATACGCAGTATTTT. Residues: CASSQFGRSTDTQYF.

The chain links TRBV29-1 to TRBJ1-3; TRBD1 might be the D (5 bases). The germline gives CDR1 SQVTM, CDR2 ANQGSEA. Trimming removed 3 bases at V and 4 bases at J, with 16 bases between. The CDR3 loop spans 15 amino acids. CDR3 coding DNA: TGCAGCGTTGAGGACACCTCAACCCTCGGAAACACCATATATTTT. It is translated as CSVEDTSTLGNTIYF.

The chain links TRBV5-5 to TRBJ1-1; 9 bases agree with TRBD1. CDR1 SGHKS and CDR2 YYEKEE come from the germline V gene (reference sequence). The CDR3 is 17 amino acids. The V and J ends lost 4 bases and 3 bases, in that order; junction bases with no gene match: 13. The CDR3 region has the DNA TGTGCCAGCAGCCTCCGGGACAGGGTACGTCCGGACACTGAAGCTTTCTTT. This sequence encodes CASSLRDRVRPDTEAFF.

The chain employs TRBV3-1 (or the pseudogene TRBV3-2) and TRBJ2-3; 10 positions agree with TRBD1. The CDR3 extends over 17 amino acids. The ends lost 4 bases at V and 3 bases at J; junction bases unmatched: 10. Germline V gives CDR1 LGHDT, CDR2 YNNKEL (reference sequence). The CDR3 sequence: CASSPTDRGQGTDTQYF. The CDR3 DNA reads TGTGCCAGCAGCCCAACCGACAGGGGGCAAGGTACAGATACGCAGTATTTT.

This chain links TRBV7-9 with TRBJ1-4; no firm D call. CDR1 is SEHNR and CDR2 is FQNEAQ in the germline V gene (reference sequence). CDR3 length: 11 residues. V gave up 5 bases and J gave up 5 bases, with 3 bases separating them. The CDR3 DNA reads as TGTGCCAGCAGCCAAAATGAAAAACTGTTTTTT. Translating it yields CASSQNEKLFF.